The T cell receptor (beta chain) under discussion was sequenced for a study of T-cell memory formation after mild COVID-19. Study-wide context: Clusters were largely donor specific.

The study, taken as a whole, reports: Day 15 to 85 contracting clones showed balanced CD4/CD8; later expanders leaned CD4+. Cross-reactive memory seemingly joined, as some responding clones were found in pre-infection memory. Contracting CD4+ clones were located mainly in CM and EM, and CD8+ clones in EMRA.

This CDR3 comprises 15 residues. Per germline, CDR1 PRHDT and CDR2 FYEKMQ (reference sequence). V gave up 5 bases and J gave up 4 bases, with 15 bases separating them. TCRdb used MiXCR to reprocess the 5' RACE reads, holding one entry per CDR3 protein. The table has 450,000 or so distinct CDR3 sequences, 20% to 25% seen once. This clonotype has just a few counts. Its antigen is undetermined. The sequence derives from an adult woman who had mild COVID-19 (a few samples of this study predate the infection). Cell type and time point are not known. The J gene is TRBJ2-1, the V gene TRBV13; D gene uncertain. The specimen sequenced was PBMCs or a T cell subset sorted from them (not recorded which). As DNA, the CDR3 is TGTGCCAGCAGCCCCTTCGGGTCCGGATACAATGAGCAGTTCTTC. Amino acids: CASSPFGSGYNEQFF. The full variable domain, completed using reference TRBV13 and TRBJ2-1, is AAGVIQSPRHLIKEKRETATLKCYPIPRHDTVYWYQQGPGQDPQFLISFYEKMQSDKGSIPDRFSAQQFSDYHSELNMSSLELGDSALYFCASSPFGSGYNEQFFGPGTRLTVL.